Listed below are T cell receptor beta chains from one sample, sequenced in a study of blood T cell repertoires in COVID-19. Clones were sequenced by immunoSEQ multiplex PCR, and TCRdb holds only the in-frame ones, with some missing. Among under 150,000 clones listed, roughly 79% were seen once. The sequencing sample was made of peripheral blood. The receptor set was obtained from a man over 45 with active or convalescent COVID-19. CDR3s include the opening cysteine and the closing phenylalanine or tryptophan. The order of the fields is CDR3 DNA, CDR3 protein, D gene, clone size, J gene, V gene. A D gene is named only where the DNA matches it firmly. Clone size is shown for a subset of rows, as once, few, many or a class of expanded clone.

CDR3 DNA: TGTGCCAGCAGCTTAGGACAGGGGGCGAATGGCTACACCTTC
CDR3 protein: CASSLGQGANGYTF
D gene: TRBD1
clone size: .
J gene: TRBJ1-2
V gene: TRBV7-9

CDR3 DNA: TGTGCCAGCAGCGCGACAGGGGGCCTAGGCGGGGGGCGTGGAGGGGAGCAGTACTTC
CDR3 protein: CASSATGGLGGGRGGEQYF
D gene: TRBD1
clone size: .
J gene: TRBJ2-7
V gene: TRBV7-3

CDR3 DNA: TGTGCCAGCAGCCCGGGACAGGACTTCGGCTACACCTTC
CDR3 protein: CASSPGQDFGYTF
D gene: TRBD1
clone size: many
J gene: TRBJ1-2
V gene: TRBV3-1/TRBV3-2

CDR3 DNA: TGTGCCAGCAGTGACCGGACAGTTAATTCACCCCTCCACTTT
CDR3 protein: CASSDRTVNSPLHF
D gene: .
clone size: .
J gene: TRBJ1-6
V gene: TRBV6-4

CDR3 DNA: TGTGCCAGCAGCGGACATAGCGGGAAATCCTACAATGAGCAGTTCTTC
CDR3 protein: CASSGHSGKSYNEQFF
D gene: TRBD2
clone size: .
J gene: TRBJ2-1
V gene: TRBV9

CDR3 DNA: TGTGCCAGCAGTGCAACAGACAGCTCCTACAATGAGCAGTTCTTC
CDR3 protein: CASSATDSSYNEQFF
D gene: .
clone size: .
J gene: TRBJ2-1
V gene: TRBV2

CDR3 DNA: TGTGCCAGCACCCTAACCGGGACAAATGGGATTACCGATCAGTACTTC
CDR3 protein: CASTLTGTNGITDQYF
D gene: .
clone size: many
J gene: TRBJ2-7
V gene: TRBV7-8

CDR3 DNA: TGTGCCTGGACTAAATTCGGACAGGGCAATGAGCAGTTCTTC
CDR3 protein: CAWTKFGQGNEQFF
D gene: TRBD1
clone size: .
J gene: TRBJ2-1
V gene: TRBV30

CDR3 DNA: TGTGCCAGCAATCCTCTTAGCGGGAGTGCGTACGAGCAGTACTTC
CDR3 protein: CASNPLSGSAYEQYF
D gene: TRBD2
clone size: .
J gene: TRBJ2-7
V gene: TRBV6-5

CDR3 DNA: TGTGCCGCCCAGGGCTCGAACACCGGGGAGCTGTTTTTT
CDR3 protein: CAAQGSNTGELFF
D gene: .
clone size: .
J gene: TRBJ2-2
V gene: TRBV28

CDR3 DNA: TGTGCCAGCAGCCGGACTTCAGACAATGAGCAGTTCTTC
CDR3 protein: CASSRTSDNEQFF
D gene: .
clone size: .
J gene: TRBJ2-1
V gene: TRBV7-2

CDR3 DNA: TGCGCCAGCAGTTGGGCGGGAGACGGCTACAATGAGCAGTTCTTC
CDR3 protein: CASSWAGDGYNEQFF
D gene: TRBD2
clone size: .
J gene: TRBJ2-1
V gene: TRBV5-1

CDR3 DNA: TGTGCCAGTAGTATCAGCGCCGGCTCCTACAATGAGCAGTTCTTC
CDR3 protein: CASSISAGSYNEQFF
D gene: .
clone size: .
J gene: TRBJ2-1
V gene: TRBV19

CDR3 DNA: TGTGCCAGCTCACCAGATGGACTAGCGGGAGCCGGGGCAGATACGCAGTATTTT
CDR3 protein: CASSPDGLAGAGADTQYF
D gene: TRBD2
clone size: .
J gene: TRBJ2-3
V gene: TRBV18

CDR3 DNA: TGTGCCAGCAGCTTAAGAGGGGCAGCGGGAGGGTACCACGAGCAGTACTTC
CDR3 protein: CASSLRGAAGGYHEQYF
D gene: TRBD2
clone size: .
J gene: TRBJ2-7
V gene: TRBV13

CDR3 DNA: TGTGCCAGTAGTATAGAAACGGGCGGGAGCTCCTACAATGAGCAGTTCTTC
CDR3 protein: CASSIETGGSSYNEQFF
D gene: TRBD2
clone size: .
J gene: TRBJ2-1
V gene: TRBV19